One and the same sample provided the 30 T cell receptor beta chains below, sequenced in a study of T-cell reconstitution after alpha-beta-depleted transplantation in children. Preparation of the TCRbeta library was carried out with unique molecular identifiers. MiXCR was run by TCRdb on the PCR reads, yielding one entry per CDR3 protein. The sample comprises approximately 500,000 distinct CDR3 sequences, over 20% of which are singletons, and around a third rests with the top ten. This material consisted of PBMCs, taken before TCRalphabeta/CD19-depleted stem cell transplant. The receptors were gathered from a boy younger than two with Wiskott-Aldrich syndrome, due to receive a stem cell transplant.

The chain links TRBV20-1 to TRBJ2-5; 13 bases fit TRBD2. Germline CDR1 reads DFQATT; CDR2 reads SNEGSKA (reference sequence). With 6 bases clipped from V and 4 bases from J, the junction kept 8 bases outside the gene matches. There are 15 residues in the CDR3. CDR3: CSAQLAGGDGETQYF. Written as DNA, the CDR3 is TGCAGTGCCCAACTAGCGGGAGGGGATGGAGAGACCCAGTACTTC.

The V call is TRBV7-8, the J call TRBJ2-5; tentatively, D is TRBD1 or TRBD2 (5 bases each). Trimming stripped 5 bases from V and 4 bases from J, with 14 bases between. Germline assignment: CDR1 SGHVS and CDR2 FQNEAQ. The CDR3 has 14 residues. CDR3 sequence (DNA): TGTGCCAGCAGCAAGAGAGGGACCTTAGAGACCCAGTACTTC. This gives the protein CASSKRGTLETQYF.

This clonotype occurred a few times. The chain couples TRBV5-1 to TRBJ1-2; 7 nucleotides agree with TRBD1. The CDR3 length is 13 residues. Germline lookup yields CDR1 SGHRS and CDR2 YFSETQ. V shed 2 bases, J shed 6 bases, and the junction held 4 bases outside the gene matches. The DNA for the CDR3 is TGCGCCAGCAGCTTCGGACAGGTCAATGGCTACACCTTC. Protein product: CASSFGQVNGYTF.

A few counts support this clonotype. The chain couples TRBV5-1 to TRBJ2-3; D gene uncertain. The CDR3 has 14 amino acids. Trimming took off 2 bases at V and 2 bases at J, with 9 bases between the two ends. Germline V CDR1 and CDR2: SGHRS, YFSETQ. The CDR3 region is CASSFPGPTDTQYF. In nucleotides, the CDR3 is TGCGCCAGCAGCTTCCCGGGCCCCACAGATACGCAGTATTTT.

The V and J genes are TRBV3-1 and TRBJ2-1; 11 bases are shared with TRBD2. CDR1 and CDR2 (germline): LGHDT, YNNKEL (reference sequence). The CDR3 is 18 residues long. V shed 1 base, J shed 3 bases, and the junction held 8 bases outside the gene matches. The CDR3 sequence: CASSQGFRLAGGYNEQFF. In nucleotides, the CDR3 is TGTGCCAGCAGCCAAGGGTTCCGCCTAGCGGGAGGCTACAATGAGCAGTTCTTC.

As DNA, the CDR3 is TGTGCCAGCAGGTCTACCGGGAGCTCCTACGAGCAGTACTTC. It codes for CASRSTGSSYEQYF. The chain is built from TRBV14 and TRBJ2-7; D might be TRBD2 (6 bases). The length of the CDR3 is 14 residues. Germline CDR1 SGHDN, CDR2 FVKESK. The V end lost 6 bases, the J end lost 0 bases, and 12 bases lay between the germline ends. Variable domain in full (rest from reference TRBV14 and TRBJ2-7): EAGVTQFPSHSVIEKGQTVTLRCDPISGHDNLYWYRRVMGKEIKFLLHFVKESKQDESGMPNNRFLAERTGGTYSTLKVQPAELEDSGVYFCASRSTGSSYEQYFGPGTRLTVT.

The rearrangement joins TRBV12-3 or TRBV12-4 to TRBJ2-1, with a possible D match to TRBD1 (5 bases). Trimming removed 2 bases at V and 7 bases at J, with 12 bases between. The CDR3 is 14 residues long. The CDR3 sequence: CASSLWQGRNEQFF. For the CDR3, the DNA is TGTGCCAGCAGTTTATGGCAGGGAAGAAATGAGCAGTTCTTC.

In its sample, this clonotype was seen a few times. The V call is TRBV9, the J call TRBJ2-7; D gene unclear. Germline V gives CDR1 SGDLS, CDR2 YYNGEE. V was trimmed by 0 bases and J by 2 bases, leaving 9 bases between them. The CDR3 is 14 amino acids. The CDR3 region is CASSVGGATYEQYF. In DNA form, the CDR3 reads TGTGCCAGCAGCGTAGGTGGCGCGACCTACGAGCAGTACTTC.

The CDR3 DNA sequence: TGTGCCAGCAGCCAAGATCTAGGGGATACGCAGTATTTT. Translating it yields CASSQDLGDTQYF. This chain connects TRBV4-2 to TRBJ2-3; D unresolved. There are 13 residues in the CDR3. Looked up from germline, CDR1 is LGHNA and CDR2 is YNFKEQ. V was cut by 0 bases and J by 6 bases, with 7 bases left in between.

The V call is TRBV28, the J call TRBJ1-4; 10 bases align to TRBD1. CDR3 length equals 17 residues. J was trimmed by 7 bases and V by 5 bases; bases with no gene match: 13. The germline gives CDR1 MDHEN, CDR2 SYDVKM. The CDR3 bases are TGTGCCAGCAGTAGGCGGACAGGGGGGTCCCTTCGTGAAAAACTGTTTTTT. Residues: CASSRRTGGSLREKLFF.

The chain carries TRBV28 and TRBJ2-1, with D perhaps TRBD2 (5 bases). V lost 2 bases and J 10 bases, leaving 9 bases between the germline ends. The CDR3 covers 12 residues. CDR1 and CDR2 (germline): MDHEN, SYDVKM. The chain's CDR3 is CASSLTAVEQFF. In nucleotides, the CDR3 is TGTGCCAGCAGTTTAACAGCGGTAGAGCAGTTCTTC.

This clonotype occurred a few times. The V gene is TRBV5-4, the J gene TRBJ1-1, with D possibly matching TRBD1 (5 bases). CDR3 length: 15 amino acids. The germline V gene encodes CDR1 SGHNT and CDR2 YYREEE (reference sequence). The V gene lost 0 bases and the J gene lost 4 bases, with 13 bases spanning the gap. CDR3 sequence: CASSLAGRAGTEAFF. CDR3 nucleotides: TGTGCCAGCAGCTTGGCAGGCAGGGCCGGCACTGAAGCTTTCTTT.

This chain uses TRBV7-9 with TRBJ1-2, with D tentatively TRBD1 (5 bases). Trimming shortened V by 2 bases and J by 2 bases, and 12 bases separated the two germline ends. This CDR3 has 15 residues. Germline V gives CDR1 SEHNR, CDR2 FQNEAQ (reference sequence). CDR3 region: CASSLTLGENYGYTF. As DNA, the CDR3 is TGTGCCAGCAGCTTAACCCTGGGGGAGAACTATGGCTACACCTTC.

This clonotype has a handful of counts. The rearrangement links TRBV7-9 to TRBJ1-4, with D perhaps TRBD1 (6 bases). V lost 4 bases, J lost 2 bases, and 11 bases lay in between. Germline values: CDR1 SEHNR, CDR2 FQNEAQ (reference sequence). This CDR3 comprises 15 residues. CDR3 coding DNA: TGTGCCAGCAGCTCAAACAGGGAGACTAATGAAAAACTGTTTTTT. Its protein is CASSSNRETNEKLFF.

The chain uses TRBV3-1 and TRBJ1-3; 7 nucleotides agree with TRBD1. CDR3 length: 15 amino acids. Germline CDR1 reads LGHDT; CDR2 reads YNNKEL (reference sequence). The ends lost 3 bases at V and 4 bases at J; junction bases unmatched: 6. CDR3 in amino acids: CASSQAGTAGNTIYF. The CDR3 bases are TGTGCCAGCAGCCAGGCGGGGACAGCCGGAAACACCATATATTTT.

The genes are TRBV7-2 and TRBJ2-4; perhaps TRBD2 as D (5 bases). This CDR3 has 16 residues. The germline CDR1 and CDR2 sequences are SGHTA and FQGNSA. Trimming shortened V by 1 base and J by 6 bases, and 16 bases separated the two germline ends. The CDR3 protein is CASSLGVGVDRNIQYF. The CDR3 DNA follows: TGTGCCAGCAGCTTAGGGGTCGGGGTGGATAGAAACATTCAGTACTTC.

This clonotype was seen only once. The chain combines TRBV12-3 or TRBV12-4 with TRBJ2-1; 8 bases are shared with TRBD1. CDR3 length: 15 residues. V trimming: 6 bases; J trimming: 6 bases; junction bases outside the gene matches: 10. In nucleotides, the CDR3 is TGTGCCAGCAGCGCTGGGACAGGAAGGGCCAATGAGCAGTTCTTC. It translates to CASSAGTGRANEQFF.

This rearrangement joins TRBV24-1 to TRBJ2-1; 8 bases match TRBD2. The CDR3 covers 16 residues. CDR1 is KGHDR, CDR2 SFDVKD, per germline. J was trimmed by 8 bases and V by 3 bases; bases with no gene match: 11. The CDR3 region is CATSDTGLARGYEQFF. In DNA, the CDR3 is TGTGCCACCAGTGATACCGGACTAGCCAGAGGCTATGAGCAGTTCTTC.

This clonotype was recorded a few times. The chain is built from TRBV5-1 and TRBJ2-5; D is possibly TRBD1 (7 bases). This CDR3 comprises 15 residues. Germline lookup yields CDR1 SGHRS and CDR2 YFSETQ. The germline V and J ends were trimmed by 5 bases and 1 base, with 15 bases remaining between them. The CDR3 DNA is TGCGCCAGCAGACGGGGGACAGCCAGCCAAGAGACCCAGTACTTC. Its protein is CASRRGTASQETQYF.

The chain has TRBV20-1 and TRBJ2-1, with TRBD2 identical over 10 bases. The CDR3 extends over 15 amino acids. Germline loops: CDR1 DFQATT, CDR2 SNEGSKA (reference sequence). V shed 4 bases, J shed 6 bases, and the junction held 9 bases outside the gene matches. CDR3 sequence: CSATSGRAIRNEQFF. The CDR3 coding sequence is TGCAGTGCTACTAGCGGGAGAGCAATTCGCAATGAGCAGTTCTTC.

The chain combines TRBV4-2 with TRBJ1-5; 11 nucleotides line up with TRBD1. The germline V gene encodes CDR1 LGHNA and CDR2 YNFKEQ. The length of the CDR3 is 19 residues. Trimming at V came to 4 bases and at J to 0 bases, leaving 11 bases not matched to a gene. CDR3 in amino acids: CASSRTGTGGPYSNQPQHF. The CDR3 DNA reads as TGTGCCAGCAGCCGTACCGGGACAGGGGGACCTTATAGCAATCAGCCCCAGCATTTT.

CDR3: CASSFQQPQETQYF. The CDR3, as DNA: TGTGCCAGCAGCTTCCAACAGCCTCAAGAGACCCAGTACTTC. V usage is TRBV11-1 and J usage is TRBJ2-5; no reliable D call. CDR1 is SGHAT, CDR2 FQDESV, per germline (reference sequence). With 3 bases removed from V and 2 bases from J, the gap between germline ends came to 10 bases. There are 14 residues in the CDR3.

The V call is TRBV18, the J call TRBJ2-7; 8 bases align to TRBD1. Looked up from germline, CDR1 is KGHSH and CDR2 is LQKENI. Trimming took 2 bases from V and 6 from J; bases not matched to a gene: 6. This CDR3 region has 14 residues. The CDR3 bases are TGTGCCAGCTCACCAGGGACAGGTGGCAGCGAGCAGTACTTC. As protein: CASSPGTGGSEQYF.

This clonotype has a handful of counts. This chain links TRBV9 with TRBJ2-1; 10 positions match TRBD2. V was clipped by 3 bases and J by 2 bases; unmatched bases: 2. This CDR3 spans 15 amino acids. In germline, CDR1 is SGDLS, CDR2 YYNGEE. As DNA, the CDR3 is TGTGCCAGCAGCGATAGCGGGAGGCCCTACAATGAGCAGTTCTTC. The encoded protein is CASSDSGRPYNEQFF.

The chain carries TRBV20-1 and TRBJ1-2; TRBD1 matches 7 bases. CDR1 is DFQATT and CDR2 is SNEGSKA in the germline V gene (reference sequence). The CDR3 covers 13 residues. Germline trimming cut 5 bases from V and 4 bases from J; bases unmatched to any gene: 7. As DNA, the CDR3 is TGCAGTGCTGAAAGACAGGGCGCCTATGGCTACACCTTC. It encodes CSAERQGAYGYTF.

V and J are TRBV5-1 and TRBJ1-1; TRBD1 matches 10 bases. Trimming cost V 4 bases and J 1 base; bases outside gene matches: 1. The germline V gene has CDR1 SGHRS and CDR2 YFSETQ. The CDR3 runs to 14 residues. The CDR3 sequence is CASSGTGANTEAFF. The CDR3 DNA reads as TGCGCCAGCAGCGGGACAGGGGCGAACACTGAAGCTTTCTTT.

V usage is TRBV28 and J usage is TRBJ2-3, with 13 bases identical to TRBD2. The CDR3 is 18 residues long. J gave up 3 bases and V 5 bases, and 11 bases lay outside the gene matches. From germline, CDR1 is MDHEN and CDR2 SYDVKM. CDR3 loop: CASSQRSGLAGVTDTQYF. In nucleotides, the CDR3 is TGTGCCAGCAGTCAACGATCCGGACTAGCGGGAGTAACAGATACGCAGTATTTT.

V and J are TRBV7-4 and TRBJ1-1; 7 nucleotides line up with TRBD1. Looked up from germline, CDR1 is SGHVT and CDR2 is SQSDAQ. CDR3 length equals 14 residues. V was clipped by 7 bases and J by 5 bases; unmatched bases: 10. The CDR3 sequence: CASTDEGAWTEAFF. As DNA, the CDR3 is TGTGCCAGCACTGACGAGGGGGCTTGGACTGAAGCTTTCTTT.

This chain connects TRBV20-1 to TRBJ1-5; the D is unclear. V lost 3 bases and J 3 bases, leaving 15 bases between the germline ends. Germline lookup yields CDR1 DFQATT and CDR2 SNEGSKA (reference sequence). The CDR3 sequence is 15 residues long. DNA of the CDR3: TGCAGTGCTAGTTCCCCTGACACCTTCAATCAGCCCCAGCATTTT. This sequence encodes CSASSPDTFNQPQHF.

The chain combines TRBV5-1 with TRBJ2-3; D possibly matches TRBD1 or TRBD2 (5 bases each). CDR1 and CDR2 from the germline V gene are SGHRS and YFSETQ. The germline V and J ends were trimmed by 0 bases and 4 bases, with 15 bases remaining between them. The CDR3 contains 16 residues. In DNA, the CDR3 is TGCGCCAGCAGCTTGGCTCCTAGCAGGGCGGCAGATACGCAGTATTTT. It yields the protein CASSLAPSRAADTQYF.